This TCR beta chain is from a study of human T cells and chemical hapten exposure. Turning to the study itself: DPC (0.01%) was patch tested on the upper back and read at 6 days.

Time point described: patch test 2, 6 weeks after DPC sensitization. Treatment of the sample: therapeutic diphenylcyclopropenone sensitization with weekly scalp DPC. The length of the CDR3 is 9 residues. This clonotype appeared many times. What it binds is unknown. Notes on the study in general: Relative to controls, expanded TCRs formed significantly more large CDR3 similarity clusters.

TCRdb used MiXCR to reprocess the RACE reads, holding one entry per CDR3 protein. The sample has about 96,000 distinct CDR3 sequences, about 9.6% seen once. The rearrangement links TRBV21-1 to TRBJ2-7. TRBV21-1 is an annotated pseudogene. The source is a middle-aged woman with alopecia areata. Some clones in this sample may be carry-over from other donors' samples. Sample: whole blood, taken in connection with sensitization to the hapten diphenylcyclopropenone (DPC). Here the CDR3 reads CASSQGQYF. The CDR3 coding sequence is TGTGCCAGCAGCCAAGGGCAGTACTTC.